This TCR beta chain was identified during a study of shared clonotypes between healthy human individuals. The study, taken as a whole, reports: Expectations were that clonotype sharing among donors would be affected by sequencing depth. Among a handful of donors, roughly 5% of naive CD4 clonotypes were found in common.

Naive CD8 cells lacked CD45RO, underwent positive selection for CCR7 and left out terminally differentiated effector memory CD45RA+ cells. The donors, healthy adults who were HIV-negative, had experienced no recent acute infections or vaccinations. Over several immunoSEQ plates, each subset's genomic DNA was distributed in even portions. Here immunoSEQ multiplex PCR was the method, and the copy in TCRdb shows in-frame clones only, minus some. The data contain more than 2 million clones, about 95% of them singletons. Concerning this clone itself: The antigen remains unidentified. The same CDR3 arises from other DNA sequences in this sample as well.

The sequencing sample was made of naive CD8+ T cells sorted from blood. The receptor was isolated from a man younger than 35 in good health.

CDR3 nucleotides: TGTGCCAGCAGCTTATCGGCCGCGGGGTATGGCTACACCTTC. Amino acid sequence: CASSLSAAGYGYTF. The chain couples TRBV7-9 to TRBJ1-2; no firm D call. The CDR3 totals 14 residues. Germline-derived CDR1 and CDR2 are SEHNR and FQNEAQ (reference sequence). V dropped 2 bases and J dropped 5 bases, with 12 bases sitting between them.